The source of this T cell receptor (beta chain) is a study of shared clonotypes between healthy human individuals. Study-wide results and caveats: An expected dependence of interdonor clonotype sharing on sequencing depth was noted.

The protocol was immunoSEQ multiplex PCR, while the TCRdb copy is restricted to in-frame clones and leaves out a portion. The sample has roughly 450,000 clones, around 79% seen once. Unsorted samples relied on roughly 99 million PBMCs, which served as the source of genomic DNA. The germline V and J ends were trimmed by 1 base and 0 bases, with 11 bases remaining between them. Germline CDR1 is SGHTA and CDR2 is FQGNSA. CDR3 length: 16 residues. Comments on this clone: Its specificity is unknown.

The chain joins TRBV7-2 to TRBJ2-3; no definite D call. Sequenced material: PBMCs. The sequence came from a woman between 40 and 50 years old in good health. Some clones in this sample may be carry-over from other donors' samples. Here the CDR3 reads CASSLVVSSSTDTQYF. The CDR3 DNA reads as TGTGCCAGCAGCTTAGTCGTTAGCAGCAGCACAGATACGCAGTATTTT.